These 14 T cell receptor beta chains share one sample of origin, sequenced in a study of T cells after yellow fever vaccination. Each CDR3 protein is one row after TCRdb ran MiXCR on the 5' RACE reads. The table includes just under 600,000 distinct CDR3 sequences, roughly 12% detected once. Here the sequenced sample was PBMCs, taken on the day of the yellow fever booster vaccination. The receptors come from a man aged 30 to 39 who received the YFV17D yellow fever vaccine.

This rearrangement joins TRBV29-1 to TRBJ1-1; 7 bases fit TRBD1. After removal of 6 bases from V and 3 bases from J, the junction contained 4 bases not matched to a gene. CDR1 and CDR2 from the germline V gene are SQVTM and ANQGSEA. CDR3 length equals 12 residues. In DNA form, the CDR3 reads TGCAGCGTGGGGGACAGTCACACTGAAGCTTTCTTT. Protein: CSVGDSHTEAFF.

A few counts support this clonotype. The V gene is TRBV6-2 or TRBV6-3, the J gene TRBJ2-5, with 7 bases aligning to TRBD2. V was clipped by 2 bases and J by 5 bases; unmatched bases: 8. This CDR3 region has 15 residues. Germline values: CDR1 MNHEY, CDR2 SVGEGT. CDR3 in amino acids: CASSYAGLGGETQYF. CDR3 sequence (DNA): TGTGCCAGCAGTTACGCCGGACTAGGCGGGGAGACCCAGTACTTC.

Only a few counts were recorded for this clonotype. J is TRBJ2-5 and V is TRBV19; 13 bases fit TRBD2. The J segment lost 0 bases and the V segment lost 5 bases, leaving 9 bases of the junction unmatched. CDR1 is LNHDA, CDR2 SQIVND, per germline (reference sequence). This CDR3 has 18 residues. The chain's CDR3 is CASSVRTSGGVYQETQYF. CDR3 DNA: TGTGCCAGTAGTGTCCGGACTAGCGGGGGAGTCTACCAAGAGACCCAGTACTTC.

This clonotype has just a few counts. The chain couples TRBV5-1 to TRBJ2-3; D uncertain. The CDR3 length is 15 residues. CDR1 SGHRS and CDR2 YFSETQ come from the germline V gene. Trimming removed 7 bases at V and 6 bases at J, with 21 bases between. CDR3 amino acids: CASFKGPPGLDTQYF. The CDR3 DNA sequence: TGCGCCAGCTTCAAAGGACCCCCCGGCCTGGATACGCAGTATTTT.

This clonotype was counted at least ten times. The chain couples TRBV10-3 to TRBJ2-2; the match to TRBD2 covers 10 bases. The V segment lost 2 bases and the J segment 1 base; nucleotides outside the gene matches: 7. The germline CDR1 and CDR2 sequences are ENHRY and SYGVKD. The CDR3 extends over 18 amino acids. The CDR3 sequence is CAISEPGSSGGNTGELFF. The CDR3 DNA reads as TGTGCCATCAGTGAGCCTGGTTCTAGCGGGGGGAACACCGGGGAGCTGTTTTTT.

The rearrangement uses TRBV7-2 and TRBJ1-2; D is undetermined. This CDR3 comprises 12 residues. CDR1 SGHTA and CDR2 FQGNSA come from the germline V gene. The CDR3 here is CATTLVGYGYTF. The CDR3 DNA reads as TGTGCGACAACGCTAGTGGGTTATGGCTACACCTTC.

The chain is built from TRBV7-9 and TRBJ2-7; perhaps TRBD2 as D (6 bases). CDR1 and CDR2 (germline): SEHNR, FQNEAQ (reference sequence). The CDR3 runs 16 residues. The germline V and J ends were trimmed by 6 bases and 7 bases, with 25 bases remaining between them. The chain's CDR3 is CASRNGGRNRAWEQYF. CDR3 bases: TGTGCCAGCAGGAATGGGGGGAGAAACCGGGCCTGGGAGCAGTACTTC. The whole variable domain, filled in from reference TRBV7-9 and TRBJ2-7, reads DTGVSQNPRHKITKRGQNVTFRCDPISEHNRLYWYRQTLGQGPEFLTYFQNEAQLEKSRLLSDRFSAERPKGSFSTLEIQRTEQGDSAMYLCASRNGGRNRAWEQYFGPGTRLTVT.

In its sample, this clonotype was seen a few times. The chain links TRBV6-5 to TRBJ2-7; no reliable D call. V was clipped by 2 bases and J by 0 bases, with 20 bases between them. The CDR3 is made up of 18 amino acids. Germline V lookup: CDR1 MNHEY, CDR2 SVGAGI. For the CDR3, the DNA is TGTGCCAGCAGTTACCCCCCCCTAGGGCAGGATGCCTCCTACGAGCAGTACTTC. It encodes CASSYPPLGQDASYEQYF.

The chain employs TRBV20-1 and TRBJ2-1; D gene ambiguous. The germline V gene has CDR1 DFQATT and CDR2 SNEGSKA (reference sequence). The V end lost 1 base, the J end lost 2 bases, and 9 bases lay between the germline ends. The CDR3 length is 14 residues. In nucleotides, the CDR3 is TGCAGTGCTAGAGTTGGCGGCCCCTACAATGAGCAGTTCTTC. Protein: CSARVGGPYNEQFF.

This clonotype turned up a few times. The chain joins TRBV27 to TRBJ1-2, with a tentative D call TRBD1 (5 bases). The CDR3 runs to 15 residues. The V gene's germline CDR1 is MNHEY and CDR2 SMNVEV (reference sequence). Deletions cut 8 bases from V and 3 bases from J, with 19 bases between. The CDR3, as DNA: TGTGCCAGCTCGAGGAGCGGGGGTCGGCACTATGGCTACACCTTC. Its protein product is CASSRSGGRHYGYTF.

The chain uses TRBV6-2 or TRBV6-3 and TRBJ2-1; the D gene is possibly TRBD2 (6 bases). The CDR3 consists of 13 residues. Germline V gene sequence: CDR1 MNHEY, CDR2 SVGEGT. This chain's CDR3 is CAVGSISYNEQFF. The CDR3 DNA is TGTGCGGTCGGGAGTATTTCCTACAATGAGCAGTTCTTC.

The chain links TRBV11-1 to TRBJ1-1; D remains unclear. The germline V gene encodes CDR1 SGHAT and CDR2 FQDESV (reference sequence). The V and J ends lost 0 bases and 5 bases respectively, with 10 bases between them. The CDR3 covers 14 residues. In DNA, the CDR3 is TGTGCCAGCAGCTTAGCAGGATGGGGAACTGAAGCTTTCTTT. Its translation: CASSLAGWGTEAFF.

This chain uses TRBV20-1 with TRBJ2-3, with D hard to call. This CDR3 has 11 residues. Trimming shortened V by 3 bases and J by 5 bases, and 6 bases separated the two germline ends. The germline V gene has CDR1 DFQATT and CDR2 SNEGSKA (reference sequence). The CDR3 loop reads CSARERDTQYF. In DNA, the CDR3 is TGCAGTGCTAGGGAGCGAGATACGCAGTATTTT.

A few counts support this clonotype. The CDR3 DNA follows: TGCAGTGTTAGCTCAGGGGGCTTTCAGCCCCAGCATTTT. It specifies CSVSSGGFQPQHF. The rearrangement links TRBV20-1 to TRBJ1-5; TRBD1 matches 8 bases. Germline V CDR1 and CDR2: DFQATT, SNEGSKA (reference sequence). The length of the CDR3 is 13 residues. The J segment lost 6 bases and the V segment lost 7 bases, leaving 8 bases of the junction unmatched.